This TCR beta chain was found in a study of shared clonotypes between healthy human individuals. In the study overall: CD4 naive and CD4 memory each took three plates per donor, while CD8 naive took two and CD8 memory one.

Study observations and caveats: Blood was the sole source, and tissue repertoires probably differ.

Germline CDR1 and CDR2: MNHEY and SVGAGI. Trimming shortened V by 2 bases and J by 1 base, and 15 bases separated the two germline ends. The CDR3 spans 16 residues. Using immunoSEQ multiplex PCR, the repertoire was profiled, and TCRdb retains in-frame clones only, with some absent. The sample lists around 600,000 clones, 95% to 98% seen once, with 0.057% in the top ten. Note on this clone: As yet, its antigen is unknown.

Specimen: naive CD4+ T cells sorted from blood. Subset here: CD45RA+ positively selected. The receptor's source is a woman aged 30 to 39 in good health. The chain combines TRBV6-5 with TRBJ2-7; a weak D match, TRBD2 (6 bases). This CDR3 reads CASSYDDLANSYEQYF. DNA for the CDR3: TGTGCCAGCAGTTACGACGATCTAGCGAATTCCTACGAGCAGTACTTC.